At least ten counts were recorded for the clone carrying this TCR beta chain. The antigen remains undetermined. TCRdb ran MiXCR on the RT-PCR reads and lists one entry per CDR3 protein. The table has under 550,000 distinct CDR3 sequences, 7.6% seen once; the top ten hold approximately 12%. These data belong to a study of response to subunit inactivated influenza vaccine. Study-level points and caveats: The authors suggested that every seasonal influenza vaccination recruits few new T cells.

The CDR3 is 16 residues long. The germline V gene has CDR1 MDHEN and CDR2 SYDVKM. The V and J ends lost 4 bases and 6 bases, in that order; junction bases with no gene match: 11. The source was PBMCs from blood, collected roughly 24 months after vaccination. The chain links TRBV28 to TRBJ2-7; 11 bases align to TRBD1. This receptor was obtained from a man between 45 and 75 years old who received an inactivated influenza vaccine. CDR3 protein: CASSSGQGATLGEQYF. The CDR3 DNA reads TGTGCCAGCAGTTCAGGACAGGGGGCCACACTCGGCGAGCAGTACTTC.